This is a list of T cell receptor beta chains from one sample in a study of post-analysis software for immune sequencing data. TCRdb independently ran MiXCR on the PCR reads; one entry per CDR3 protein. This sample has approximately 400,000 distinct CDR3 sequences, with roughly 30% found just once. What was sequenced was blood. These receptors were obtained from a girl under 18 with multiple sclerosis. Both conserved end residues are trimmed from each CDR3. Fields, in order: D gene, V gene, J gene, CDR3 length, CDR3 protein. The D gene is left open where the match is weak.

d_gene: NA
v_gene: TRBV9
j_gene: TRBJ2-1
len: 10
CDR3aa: ASSGQNNEQF

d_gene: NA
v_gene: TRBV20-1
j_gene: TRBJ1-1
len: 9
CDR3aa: SAGGQLKAF

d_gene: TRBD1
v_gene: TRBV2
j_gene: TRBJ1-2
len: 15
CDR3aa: ASSEAYAGTGNYGYT

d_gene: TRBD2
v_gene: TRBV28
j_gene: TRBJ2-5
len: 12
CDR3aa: ASSSSGGAQTQY

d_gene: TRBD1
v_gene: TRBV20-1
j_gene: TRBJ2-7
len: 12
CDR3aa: SAINPGQYYEQY

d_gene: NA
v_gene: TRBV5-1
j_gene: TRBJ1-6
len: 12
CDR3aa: ASSLYSGNSPLH

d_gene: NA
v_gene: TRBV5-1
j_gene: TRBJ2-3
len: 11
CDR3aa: ASSDSGTPTQY

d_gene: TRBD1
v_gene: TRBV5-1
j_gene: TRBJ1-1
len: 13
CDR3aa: ASSWETGGPTEAF

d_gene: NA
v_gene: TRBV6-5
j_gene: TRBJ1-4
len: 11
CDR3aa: ASTGAGGEKLF

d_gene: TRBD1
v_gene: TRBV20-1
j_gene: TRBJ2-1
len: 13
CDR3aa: SARGTGGGYNEQF

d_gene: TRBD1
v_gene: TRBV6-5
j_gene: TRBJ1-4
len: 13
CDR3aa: ASSSDRDRGQKLF

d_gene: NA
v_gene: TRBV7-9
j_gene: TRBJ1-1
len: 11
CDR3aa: ASSLVMSTEAF

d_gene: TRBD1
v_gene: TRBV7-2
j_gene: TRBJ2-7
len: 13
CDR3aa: VSSLTGTGRYEQY

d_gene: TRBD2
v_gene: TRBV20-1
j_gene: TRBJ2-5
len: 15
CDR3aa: SAAGLAGGPGEETQY

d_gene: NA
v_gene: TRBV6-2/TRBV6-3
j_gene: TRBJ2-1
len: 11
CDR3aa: ASSYYRASEQF

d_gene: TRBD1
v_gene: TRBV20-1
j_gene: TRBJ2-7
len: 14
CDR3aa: SARDGLMGQFYEQY

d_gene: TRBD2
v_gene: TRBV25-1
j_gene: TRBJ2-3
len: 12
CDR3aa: ASSREAVTDTQY

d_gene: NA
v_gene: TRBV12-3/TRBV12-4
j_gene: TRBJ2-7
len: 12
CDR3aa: ASSPDTFSYKQY

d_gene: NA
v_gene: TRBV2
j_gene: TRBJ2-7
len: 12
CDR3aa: ATSRDTGGFEQY

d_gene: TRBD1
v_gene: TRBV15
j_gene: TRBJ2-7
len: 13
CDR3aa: ATSRSGTGVHEQY

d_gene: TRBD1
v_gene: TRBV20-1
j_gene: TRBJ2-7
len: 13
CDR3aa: SAGTGGDLPYEQY

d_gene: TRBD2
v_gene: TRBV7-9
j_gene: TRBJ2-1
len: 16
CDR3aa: ASSLGLAGGVSYNEQF

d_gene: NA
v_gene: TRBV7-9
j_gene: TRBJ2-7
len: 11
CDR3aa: ASSLGDPYEQY

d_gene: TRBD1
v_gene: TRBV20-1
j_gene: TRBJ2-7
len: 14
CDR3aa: SVRRTGGIRTYEQY

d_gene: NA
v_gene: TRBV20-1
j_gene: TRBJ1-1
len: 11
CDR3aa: SARDLSYTEAF

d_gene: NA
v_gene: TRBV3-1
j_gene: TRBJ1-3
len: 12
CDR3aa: ASSQRISGNTIY

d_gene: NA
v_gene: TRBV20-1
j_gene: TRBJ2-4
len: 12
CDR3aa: SASRGQAKNIQY